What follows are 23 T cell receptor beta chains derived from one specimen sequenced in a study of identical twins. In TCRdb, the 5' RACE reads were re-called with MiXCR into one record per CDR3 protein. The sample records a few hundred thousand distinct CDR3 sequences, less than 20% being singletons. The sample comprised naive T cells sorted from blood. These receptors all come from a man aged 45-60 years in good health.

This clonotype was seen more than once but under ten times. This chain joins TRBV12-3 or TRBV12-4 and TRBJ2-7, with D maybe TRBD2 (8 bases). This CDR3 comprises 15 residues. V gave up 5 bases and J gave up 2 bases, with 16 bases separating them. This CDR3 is CASSRGTRGPYEQYF. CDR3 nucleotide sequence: TGTGCCAGCAGTCGCGGGACTAGGGGGCCCTACGAGCAGTACTTC.

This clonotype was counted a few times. This CDR3 is CASSWRGDGQPQHF. The CDR3 nucleotides read TGTGCCAGCAGTTGGAGGGGTGACGGTCAGCCCCAGCATTTT. The chain couples TRBV12-3 or TRBV12-4 to TRBJ1-5; tentatively, D is TRBD1 (5 bases). There are 14 residues in the CDR3. Between the trimmed V and J ends, which lost 4 bases and 6 bases, there was a span of 13 bases.

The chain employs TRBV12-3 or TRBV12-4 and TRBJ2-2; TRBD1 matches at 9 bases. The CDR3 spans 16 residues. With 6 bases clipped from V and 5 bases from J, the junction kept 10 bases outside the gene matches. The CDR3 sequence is CASSRSPGTGTGELFF. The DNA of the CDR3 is TGTGCCAGCAGCAGAAGTCCCGGGACAGGGACCGGGGAGCTGTTTTTT.

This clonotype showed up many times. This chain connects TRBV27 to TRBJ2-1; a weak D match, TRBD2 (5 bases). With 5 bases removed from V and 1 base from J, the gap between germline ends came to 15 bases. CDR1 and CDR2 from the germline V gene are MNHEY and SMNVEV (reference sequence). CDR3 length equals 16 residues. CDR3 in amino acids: CASSITRVSSYNEQFF. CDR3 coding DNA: TGTGCCAGCAGTATCACTAGGGTATCTTCCTACAATGAGCAGTTCTTC.

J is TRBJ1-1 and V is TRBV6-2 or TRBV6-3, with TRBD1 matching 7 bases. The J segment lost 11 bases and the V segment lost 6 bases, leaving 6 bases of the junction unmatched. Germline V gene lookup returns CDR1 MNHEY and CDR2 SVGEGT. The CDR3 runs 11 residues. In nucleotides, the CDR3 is TGTGCCAGCAGACAGGGGATCGGTGCTTTCTTT. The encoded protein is CASRQGIGAFF.

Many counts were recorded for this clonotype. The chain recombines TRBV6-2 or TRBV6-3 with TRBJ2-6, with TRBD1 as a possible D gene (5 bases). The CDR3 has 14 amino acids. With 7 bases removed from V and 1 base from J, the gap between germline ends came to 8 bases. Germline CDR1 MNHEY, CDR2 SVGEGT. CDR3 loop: CASTWTSGANVLTF. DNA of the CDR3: TGTGCCAGCACCTGGACATCTGGGGCCAACGTCCTGACTTTC.

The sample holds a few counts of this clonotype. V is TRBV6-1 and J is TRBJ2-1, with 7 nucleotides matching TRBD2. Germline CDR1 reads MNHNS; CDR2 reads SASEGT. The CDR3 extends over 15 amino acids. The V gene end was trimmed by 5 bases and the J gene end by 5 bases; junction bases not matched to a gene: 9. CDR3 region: CASSPLGGVNNEQFF. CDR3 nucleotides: TGTGCCAGCAGTCCGCTGGGGGGGGTAAACAATGAGCAGTTCTTC.

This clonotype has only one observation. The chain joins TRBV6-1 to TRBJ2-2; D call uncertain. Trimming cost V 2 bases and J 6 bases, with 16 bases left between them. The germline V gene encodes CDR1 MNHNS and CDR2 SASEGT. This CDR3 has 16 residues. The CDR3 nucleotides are TGTGCCAGCAGTGAATTTTGGCAGGTTCGCGCCGGGGAGCTGTTTTTT. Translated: CASSEFWQVRAGELFF.

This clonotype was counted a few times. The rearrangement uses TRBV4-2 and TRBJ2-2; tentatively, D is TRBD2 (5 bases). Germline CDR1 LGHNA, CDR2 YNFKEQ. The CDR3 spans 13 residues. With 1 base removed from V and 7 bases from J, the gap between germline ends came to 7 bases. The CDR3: CASSQAGIGELFF. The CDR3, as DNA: TGTGCCAGCAGCCAAGCGGGAATCGGGGAGCTGTTTTTT.

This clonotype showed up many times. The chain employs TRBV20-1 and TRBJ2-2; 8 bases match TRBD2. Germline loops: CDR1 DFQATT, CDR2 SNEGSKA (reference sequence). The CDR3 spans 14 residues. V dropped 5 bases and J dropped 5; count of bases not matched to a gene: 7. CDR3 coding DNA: TGCAGTGCTCGACTAGCGCCACGAACCGGGGAGCTGTTTTTT. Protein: CSARLAPRTGELFF.

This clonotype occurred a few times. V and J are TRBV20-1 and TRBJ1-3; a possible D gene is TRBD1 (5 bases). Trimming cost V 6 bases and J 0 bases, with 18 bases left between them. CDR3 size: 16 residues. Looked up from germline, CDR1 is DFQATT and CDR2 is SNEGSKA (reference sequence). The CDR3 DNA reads TGCAGTGCCTTCGATCTGGACGGGGGCTCTGGAAACACCATATATTTT. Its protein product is CSAFDLDGGSGNTIYF.

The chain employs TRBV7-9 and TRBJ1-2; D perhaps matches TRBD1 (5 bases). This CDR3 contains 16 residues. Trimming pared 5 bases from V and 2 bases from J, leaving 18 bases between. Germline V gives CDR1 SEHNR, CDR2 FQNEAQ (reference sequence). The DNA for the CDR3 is TGTGCCAGCAGCCGCGGGGGGGTAGTCGCGAACTATGGCTACACCTTC. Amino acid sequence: CASSRGGVVANYGYTF.

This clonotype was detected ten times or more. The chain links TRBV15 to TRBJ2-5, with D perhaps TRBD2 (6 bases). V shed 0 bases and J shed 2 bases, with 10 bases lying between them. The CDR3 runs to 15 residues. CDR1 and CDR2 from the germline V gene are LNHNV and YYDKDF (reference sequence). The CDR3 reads CATSRDLALQETQYF. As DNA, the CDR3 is TGTGCCACCAGCAGAGATCTAGCGTTACAAGAGACCCAGTACTTC.

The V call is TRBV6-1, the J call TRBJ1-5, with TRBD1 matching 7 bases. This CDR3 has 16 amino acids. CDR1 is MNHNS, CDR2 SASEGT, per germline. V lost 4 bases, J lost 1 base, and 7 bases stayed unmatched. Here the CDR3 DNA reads TGTGCCAGCAGTGTTAAGACAGGGTCGAGCAATCAGCCCCAGCATTTT. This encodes CASSVKTGSSNQPQHF.

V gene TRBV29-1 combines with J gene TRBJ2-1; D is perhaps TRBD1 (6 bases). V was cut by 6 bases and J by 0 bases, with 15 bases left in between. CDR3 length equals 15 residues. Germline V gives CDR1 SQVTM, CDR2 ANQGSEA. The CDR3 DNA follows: TGCAGCGTGGACGGACAGACCGACTCCTACAATGAGCAGTTCTTC. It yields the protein CSVDGQTDSYNEQFF.

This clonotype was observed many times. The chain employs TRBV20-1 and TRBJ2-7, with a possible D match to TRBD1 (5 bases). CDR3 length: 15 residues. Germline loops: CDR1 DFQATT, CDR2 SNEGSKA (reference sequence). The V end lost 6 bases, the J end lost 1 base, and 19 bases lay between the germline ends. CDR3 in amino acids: CSALPRGPLSYEQYF. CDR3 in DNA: TGCAGTGCGTTGCCTAGGGGCCCACTTTCCTACGAGCAGTACTTC.

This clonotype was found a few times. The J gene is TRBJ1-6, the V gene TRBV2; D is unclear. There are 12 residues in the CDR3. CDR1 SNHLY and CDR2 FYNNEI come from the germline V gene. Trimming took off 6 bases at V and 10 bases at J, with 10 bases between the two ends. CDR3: CASSRTDSPLHF. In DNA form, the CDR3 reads TGTGCCAGCAGCCGAACAGACTCACCCCTCCACTTT.

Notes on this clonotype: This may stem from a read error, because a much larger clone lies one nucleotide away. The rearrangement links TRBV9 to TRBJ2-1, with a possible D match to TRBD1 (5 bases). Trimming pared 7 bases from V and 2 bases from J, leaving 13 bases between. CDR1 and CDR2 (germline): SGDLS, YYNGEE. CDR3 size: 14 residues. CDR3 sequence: CASWGGVAYNEQFF. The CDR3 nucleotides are TGTGCCAGCTGGGGCGGTGTCGCCTACAATGAGCAGTTCTTC.

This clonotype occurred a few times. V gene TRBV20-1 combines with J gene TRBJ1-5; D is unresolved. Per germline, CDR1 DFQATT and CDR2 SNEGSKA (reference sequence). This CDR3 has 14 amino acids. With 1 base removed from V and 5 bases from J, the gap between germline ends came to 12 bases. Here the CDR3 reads CSARAEVGYQPQHF. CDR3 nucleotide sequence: TGCAGTGCTAGAGCTGAGGTGGGTTATCAGCCCCAGCATTTT.

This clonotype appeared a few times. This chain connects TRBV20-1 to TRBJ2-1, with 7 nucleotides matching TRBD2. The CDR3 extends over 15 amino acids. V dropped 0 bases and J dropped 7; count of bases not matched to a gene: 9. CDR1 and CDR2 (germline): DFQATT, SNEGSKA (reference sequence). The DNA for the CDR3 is TGCAGTGCTAGAGACCTTCTAGCGGTGGGAAATGAGCAGTTCTTC. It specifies CSARDLLAVGNEQFF.

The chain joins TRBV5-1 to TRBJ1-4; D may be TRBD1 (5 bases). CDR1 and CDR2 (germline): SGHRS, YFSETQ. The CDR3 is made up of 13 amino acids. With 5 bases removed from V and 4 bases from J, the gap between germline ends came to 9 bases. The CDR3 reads CASRQAINEKLFF. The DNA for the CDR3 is TGCGCCAGCAGACAGGCGATTAATGAAAAACTGTTTTTT.

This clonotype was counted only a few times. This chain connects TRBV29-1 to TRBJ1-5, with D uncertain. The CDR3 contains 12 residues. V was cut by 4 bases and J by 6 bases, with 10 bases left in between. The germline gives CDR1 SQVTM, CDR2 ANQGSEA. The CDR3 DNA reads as TGCAGCGTTGGTGCCGGCGGTCAGCCCCAGCATTTT. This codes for CSVGAGGQPQHF.

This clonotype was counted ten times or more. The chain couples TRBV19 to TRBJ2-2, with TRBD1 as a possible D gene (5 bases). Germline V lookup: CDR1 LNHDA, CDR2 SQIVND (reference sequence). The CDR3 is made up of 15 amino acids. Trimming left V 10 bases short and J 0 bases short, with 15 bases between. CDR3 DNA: TGTGCCACTCACCCGACAGAAACGAACACCGGGGAGCTGTTTTTT. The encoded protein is CATHPTETNTGELFF.